A single sample is the source of the 15 T cell receptor beta chains below, sequenced in a study of blood T cell repertoires in COVID-19. Repertoires were generated with immunoSEQ multiplex PCR, while TCRdb's copy carries only in-frame clones and drops some. The sample has about 200,000 clones; about nine tenths are singletons. The sequenced sample was peripheral blood. Receptor source: a man aged 25 to 40 who had recovered from COVID-19.

The CDR3 nucleotides read TGTGCCAGCAGCTGGGACAGGGGACGGGATCTGGATACGCAGTATTTT. Translated, it gives CASSWDRGRDLDTQYF. The chain employs TRBV5-6 and TRBJ2-3; 10 bases match TRBD1. Germline V lookup: CDR1 SGHDT, CDR2 YYEEEE. The CDR3 contains 16 residues. V shed 3 bases, J shed 6 bases, and the junction held 10 bases outside the gene matches.

J is TRBJ2-3 and V is TRBV7-2, with TRBD2 identical over 8 bases. The CDR3 loop spans 16 amino acids. J gave up 4 bases and V 1 base, and 7 bases lay outside the gene matches. From germline, CDR1 is SGHTA and CDR2 FQGNSA. CDR3 nucleotides: TGTGCCAGCAGCTTAGACGCGGGGGGCCTCCCAGATACGCAGTATTTT. This encodes CASSLDAGGLPDTQYF.

The chain couples TRBV5-8 to TRBJ2-7; 8 nucleotides match TRBD2. CDR1 is SGHTS, CDR2 YDEGEE, per germline. The CDR3 runs to 15 residues. The ends lost 0 bases at V and 4 bases at J; junction bases unmatched: 6. CDR3 sequence reads: CASSLGGTSQYEQYF. The CDR3 DNA follows: TGTGCCAGCAGCTTGGGGGGGACTAGTCAGTACGAGCAGTACTTC.

V usage is TRBV7-2 and J usage is TRBJ2-3, with 11 bases identical to TRBD2. V lost 2 bases and J lost 0; bases outside the gene matches: 4. The CDR3 has 17 residues. CDR1 is SGHTA and CDR2 is FQGNSA in the germline V gene. The CDR3 sequence: CASSLKASGGSTDTQYF. The CDR3 DNA is TGTGCCAGCAGCTTAAAGGCTAGCGGGGGGAGCACAGATACGCAGTATTTT.

This chain links TRBV5-5 with TRBJ1-1; D call uncertain. V lost 0 bases and J lost 11, with 11 bases in between. Per the germline V gene, CDR1 is SGHKS and CDR2 is YYEKEE (reference sequence). The CDR3 sequence is 12 residues long. The CDR3 loop reads CASSLGGPRAFF. In DNA, the CDR3 is TGTGCCAGCAGCTTGGGTGGTCCTAGGGCTTTCTTT.

This chain links TRBV11-2 with TRBJ2-3; 8 nucleotides agree with TRBD2. V lost 5 bases and J lost 5; bases outside the gene matches: 12. Germline CDR1 reads SGHAT; CDR2 reads FQNNGV. The CDR3 length is 16 residues. CDR3 sequence reads: CASSPELGLAVDTQYF. CDR3 nucleotide sequence: TGTGCCAGCAGCCCCGAATTAGGACTAGCTGTAGATACGCAGTATTTT.

About this clone itself: Other DNA sequences from this sample encode an identical CDR3 as well. The gene calls are TRBV7-9 and TRBJ1-1, with TRBD1 matching 8 bases. With V trimmed by 4 bases and J by 2 bases, 3 bases remained unmatched. The germline V gene encodes CDR1 SEHNR and CDR2 FQNEAQ (reference sequence). The CDR3 is 14 residues long. CDR3 loop: CASSSDRGNTEAFF. The CDR3, as DNA: TGTGCCAGCAGCTCAGACAGGGGAAACACTGAAGCTTTCTTT.

The chain is built from TRBV7-6 and TRBJ2-7; 7 positions match TRBD1. Germline CDR1 is SGHVS and CDR2 is FNYEAQ. This CDR3 comprises 15 residues. The V and J ends lost 2 bases and 2 bases, in that order; junction bases with no gene match: 6. Here the CDR3 reads CASSLRQGITYEQYF. The CDR3 region has the DNA TGTGCCAGCAGCTTAAGACAGGGAATTACCTACGAGCAGTACTTC. The full variable domain, its missing parts supplied by reference TRBV7-6 and TRBJ2-7, is GAGVSQSPRYKVTKRGQDVALRCDPISGHVSLYWYRQALGQGPEFLTYFNYEAQQDKSGLPNDRFSAERPEGSISTLTIQRTEQRDSAMYRCASSLRQGITYEQYFGPGTRLTVT.

The CDR3 DNA is TGTGCCAGCACCGTGACAAGCTCGGATGGCTACACCTTC. It encodes CASTVTSSDGYTF. The chain combines TRBV12-3 or TRBV12-4 with TRBJ1-2; D unclear. The CDR3 loop spans 13 amino acids. Trimming pared 7 bases from V and 6 bases from J, leaving 15 bases between.

J is TRBJ1-2 and V is TRBV10-1; D is perhaps TRBD1 (5 bases). The CDR3 totals 15 residues. The V gene's germline CDR1 is WNHNN and CDR2 SYGVQD (reference sequence). V was pared by 8 bases and J by 7 bases, with 23 bases between. The CDR3 protein is CASGPGERDPGGYTF. CDR3 nucleotide sequence: TGCGCCAGCGGGCCGGGAGAAAGGGACCCCGGTGGCTACACCTTC.

The chain is built from TRBV6-2 or TRBV6-3 and TRBJ2-5, with a possible D match to TRBD2 (5 bases). From germline, CDR1 is MNHEY and CDR2 SVGEGT. The CDR3 is made up of 14 amino acids. V shed 0 bases and J shed 5 bases, with 10 bases lying between them. The CDR3 here is CASSYSGSRETQYF. The CDR3 DNA follows: TGTGCCAGCAGTTACTCTGGGAGTAGGGAGACCCAGTACTTC.

This clone appeared once. V is TRBV10-3 and J is TRBJ2-7; 8 bases map to TRBD2. The CDR3 extends over 15 amino acids. Germline V gene data show CDR1 as ENHRY and CDR2 as SYGVKD. V lost 4 bases and J lost 5; bases outside the gene matches: 10. CDR3 sequence: CAISGQLAEANEQYF. In DNA, the CDR3 is TGTGCCATCAGTGGTCAACTAGCGGAGGCGAACGAGCAGTACTTC.

V is TRBV24-1 and J is TRBJ2-1, with 7 bases matching TRBD1. V lost 3 bases, J lost 12 bases, and 16 bases stayed unmatched. The CDR3 loop spans 16 amino acids. Germline CDR1 reads KGHDR; CDR2 reads SFDVKD. The CDR3 loop reads CATSDRQGTYNEGQFF. The CDR3 DNA reads TGTGCCACCAGTGATCGACAGGGTACCTACAATGAGGGGCAGTTCTTC.

The rearrangement links TRBV5-1 to TRBJ1-1, with 7 positions matching TRBD1. The CDR3 totals 15 residues. In germline, CDR1 is SGHRS, CDR2 YFSETQ. Losses at the gene ends were 1 base for V and 1 base for J; bases not matched to a gene: 4. CDR3 DNA: TGCGCCAGCAGCTTGTTCGACAGGGAGAACACTGAAGCTTTCTTT. This codes for CASSLFDRENTEAFF.

The J gene is TRBJ1-6, the V gene TRBV19; 9 bases agree with TRBD1. The CDR3 length is 13 residues. The germline V gene encodes CDR1 LNHDA and CDR2 SQIVND (reference sequence). With 10 bases clipped from V and 7 bases from J, the junction kept 5 bases outside the gene matches. CDR3 sequence reads: CATGTGSNSPLHF. CDR3 in DNA: TGTGCCACCGGGACAGGGTCGAATTCACCCCTCCACTTT.